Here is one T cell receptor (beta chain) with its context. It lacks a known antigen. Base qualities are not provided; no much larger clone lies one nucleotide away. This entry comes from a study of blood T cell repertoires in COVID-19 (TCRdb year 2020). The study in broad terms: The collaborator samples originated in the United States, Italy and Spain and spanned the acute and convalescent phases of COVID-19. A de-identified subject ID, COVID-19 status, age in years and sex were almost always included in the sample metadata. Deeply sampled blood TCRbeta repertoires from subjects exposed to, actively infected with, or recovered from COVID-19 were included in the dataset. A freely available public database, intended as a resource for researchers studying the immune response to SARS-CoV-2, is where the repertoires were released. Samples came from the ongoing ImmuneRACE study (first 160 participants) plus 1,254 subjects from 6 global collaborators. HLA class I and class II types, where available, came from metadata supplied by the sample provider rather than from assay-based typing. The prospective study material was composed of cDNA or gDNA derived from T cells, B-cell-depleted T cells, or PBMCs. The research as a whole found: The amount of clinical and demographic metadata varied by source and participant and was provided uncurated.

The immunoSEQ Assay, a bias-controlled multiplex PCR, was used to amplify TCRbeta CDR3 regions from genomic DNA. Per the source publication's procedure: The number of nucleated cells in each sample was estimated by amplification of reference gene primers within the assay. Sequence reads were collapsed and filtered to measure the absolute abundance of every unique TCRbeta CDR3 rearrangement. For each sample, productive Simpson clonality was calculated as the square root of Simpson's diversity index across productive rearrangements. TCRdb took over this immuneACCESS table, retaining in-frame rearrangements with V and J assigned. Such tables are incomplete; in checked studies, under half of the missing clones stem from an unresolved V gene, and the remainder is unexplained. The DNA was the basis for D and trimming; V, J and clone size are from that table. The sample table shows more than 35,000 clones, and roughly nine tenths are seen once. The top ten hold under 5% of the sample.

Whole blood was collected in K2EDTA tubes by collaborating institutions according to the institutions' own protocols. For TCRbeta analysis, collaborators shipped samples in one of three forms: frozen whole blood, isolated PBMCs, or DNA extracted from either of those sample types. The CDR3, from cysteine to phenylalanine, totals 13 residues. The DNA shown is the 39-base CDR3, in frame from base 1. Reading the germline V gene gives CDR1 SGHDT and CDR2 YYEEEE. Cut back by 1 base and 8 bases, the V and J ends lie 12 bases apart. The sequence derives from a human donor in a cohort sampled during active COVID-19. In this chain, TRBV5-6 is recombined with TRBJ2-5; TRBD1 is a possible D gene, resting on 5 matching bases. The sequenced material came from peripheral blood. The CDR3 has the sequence CASSLSREGTQYF. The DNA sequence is TGTGCCAGCAGCTTGTCCAGGGAAGGCACCCAGTACTTC.